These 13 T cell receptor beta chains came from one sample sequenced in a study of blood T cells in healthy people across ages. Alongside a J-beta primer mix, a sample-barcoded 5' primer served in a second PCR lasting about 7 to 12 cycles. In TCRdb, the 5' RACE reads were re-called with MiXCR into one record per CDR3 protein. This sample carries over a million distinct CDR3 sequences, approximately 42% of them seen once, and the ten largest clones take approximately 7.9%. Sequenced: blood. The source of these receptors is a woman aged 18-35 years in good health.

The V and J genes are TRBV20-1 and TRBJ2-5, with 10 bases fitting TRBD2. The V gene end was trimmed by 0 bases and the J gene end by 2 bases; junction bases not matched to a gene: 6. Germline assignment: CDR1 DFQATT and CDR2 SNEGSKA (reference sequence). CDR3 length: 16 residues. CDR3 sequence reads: CSARDLLAGDQETQYF. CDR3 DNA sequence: TGCAGTGCTAGAGACCTTCTAGCGGGGGATCAAGAGACCCAGTACTTC.

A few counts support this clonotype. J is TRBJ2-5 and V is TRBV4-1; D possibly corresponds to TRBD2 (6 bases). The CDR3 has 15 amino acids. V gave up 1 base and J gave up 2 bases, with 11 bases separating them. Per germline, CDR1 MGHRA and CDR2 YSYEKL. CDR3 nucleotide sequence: TGCGCCAGCAGCCAAGGACCAGCGGGTCAAGAGACCCAGTACTTC. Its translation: CASSQGPAGQETQYF.

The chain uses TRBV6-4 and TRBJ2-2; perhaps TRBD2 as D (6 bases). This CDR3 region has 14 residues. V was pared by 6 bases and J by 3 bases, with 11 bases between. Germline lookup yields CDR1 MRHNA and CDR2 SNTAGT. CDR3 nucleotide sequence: TGTGCCAGCAGCGCGGGACCCTACACCGGGGAGCTGTTTTTT. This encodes CASSAGPYTGELFF.

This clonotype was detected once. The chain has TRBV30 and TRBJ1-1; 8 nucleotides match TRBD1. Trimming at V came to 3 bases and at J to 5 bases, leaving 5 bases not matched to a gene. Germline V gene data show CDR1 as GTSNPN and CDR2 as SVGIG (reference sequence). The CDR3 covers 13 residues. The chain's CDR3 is CAWRFTGGTEAFF. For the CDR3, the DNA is TGTGCCTGGAGGTTTACAGGGGGAACTGAAGCTTTCTTT. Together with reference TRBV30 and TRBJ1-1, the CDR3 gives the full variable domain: SQTIHQWPATLVQPVGSPLSLECTVEGTSNPNLYWYRQAAGRGLQLLFYSVGIGQISSEVPQNLSASRPQDRQFILSSKKLLLSDSGFYLCAWRFTGGTEAFFGQGTRLTVV.

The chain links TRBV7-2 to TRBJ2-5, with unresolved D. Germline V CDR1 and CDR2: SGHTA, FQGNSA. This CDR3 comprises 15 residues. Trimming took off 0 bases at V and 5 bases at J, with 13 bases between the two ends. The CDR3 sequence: CASSLAGLPFETQYF. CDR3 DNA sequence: TGTGCCAGCAGCTTAGCTGGGCTACCCTTCGAGACCCAGTACTTC.

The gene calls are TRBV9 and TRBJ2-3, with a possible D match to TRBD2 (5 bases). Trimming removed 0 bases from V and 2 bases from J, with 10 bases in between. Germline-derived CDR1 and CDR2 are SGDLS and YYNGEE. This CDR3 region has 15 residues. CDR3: CASSVGAGFTDTQYF. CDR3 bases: TGTGCCAGCAGCGTAGGTGCGGGTTTCACAGATACGCAGTATTTT.

Here the CDR3 DNA reads TGTGCCACCGAAGACCACTACGAGCAGTACTTC. Its protein product is CATEDHYEQYF. The chain has TRBV10-3 and TRBJ2-7; D is ambiguous. Germline assignment: CDR1 ENHRY and CDR2 SYGVKD. The CDR3 spans 11 residues. V gave up 10 bases and J gave up 3 bases, with 10 bases separating them.

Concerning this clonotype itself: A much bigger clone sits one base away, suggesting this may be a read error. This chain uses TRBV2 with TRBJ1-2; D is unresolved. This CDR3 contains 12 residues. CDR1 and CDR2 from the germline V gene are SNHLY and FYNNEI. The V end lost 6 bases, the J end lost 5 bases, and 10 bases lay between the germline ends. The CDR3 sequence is CASRAHLYGYTF. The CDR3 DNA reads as TGTGCCAGCAGAGCACACTTATATGGCTACACCTTC.

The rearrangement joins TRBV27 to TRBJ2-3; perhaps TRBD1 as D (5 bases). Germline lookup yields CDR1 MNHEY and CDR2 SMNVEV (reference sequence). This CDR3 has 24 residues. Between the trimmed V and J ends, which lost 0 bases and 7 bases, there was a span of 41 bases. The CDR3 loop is CASSLSATRIFSDGAGLEDYTQYF. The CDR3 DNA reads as TGTGCCAGCAGTTTATCGGCAACAAGAATCTTCTCAGATGGGGCCGGGTTGGAAGATTATACGCAGTATTTT.

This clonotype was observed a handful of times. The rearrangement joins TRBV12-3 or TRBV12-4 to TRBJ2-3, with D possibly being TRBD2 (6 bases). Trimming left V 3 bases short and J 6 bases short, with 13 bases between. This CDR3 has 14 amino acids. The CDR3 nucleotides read TGTGCCAGCAGTTTCAGCGGGCCTCCGGATACGCAGTATTTT. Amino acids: CASSFSGPPDTQYF.

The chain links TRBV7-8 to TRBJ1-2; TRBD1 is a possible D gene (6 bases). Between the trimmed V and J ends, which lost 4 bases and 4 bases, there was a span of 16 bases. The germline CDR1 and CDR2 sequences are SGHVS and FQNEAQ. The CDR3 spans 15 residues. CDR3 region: CASSSQTGFGYGYTF. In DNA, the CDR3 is TGTGCCAGCAGCTCACAAACAGGGTTCGGCTATGGCTACACCTTC.

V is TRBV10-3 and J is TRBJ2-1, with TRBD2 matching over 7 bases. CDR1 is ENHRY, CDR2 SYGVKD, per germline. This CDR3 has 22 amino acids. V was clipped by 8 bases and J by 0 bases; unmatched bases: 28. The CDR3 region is CAIRGVNGQQRMVPGSYNEQFF. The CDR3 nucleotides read TGTGCCATCCGGGGGGTAAATGGACAACAAAGGATGGTCCCTGGCTCCTACAATGAGCAGTTCTTC.

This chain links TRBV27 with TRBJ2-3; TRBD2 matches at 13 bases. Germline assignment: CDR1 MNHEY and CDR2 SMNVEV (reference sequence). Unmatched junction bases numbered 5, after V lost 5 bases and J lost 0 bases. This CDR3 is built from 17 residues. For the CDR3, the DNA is TGTGCCAGCAGTAGGGGACTAGCGGGACTTAGCACAGATACGCAGTATTTT. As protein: CASSRGLAGLSTDTQYF.